This TCR beta chain originates from a study of blood T cell repertoires in COVID-19. Study background: The study drew acute and convalescent COVID-19 samples from the United States, Italy and Spain. Sources were T cells, B-cell-depleted T cells, or PBMCs; the material itself was cDNA or gDNA.

Original data processing: How many nucleated cells were present was estimated from reference gene primer amplification. Method: immunoSEQ multiplex PCR; TCRdb's copy keeps in-frame clones and lacks some. V and J calls and clone size follow that table, whereas D and trimming were derived from the DNA. The profile covers around 170,000 clones, with around four fifths appearing a single time and approximately 7% taken by the ten largest. Source material: peripheral blood. The TCR was taken from a man in his 70s with active or convalescent COVID-19.

CDR3 protein: CAWSPPGIMNTEAFF. The CDR3 DNA follows: TGTGCCTGGAGTCCACCGGGTATTATGAACACTGAAGCTTTCTTT. The J gene is TRBJ1-1, the V gene TRBV30; D uncertain. The CDR3 is made up of 15 amino acids. Trimming removed 2 bases from V and 0 bases from J, with 13 bases in between. The germline CDR1 and CDR2 sequences are GTSNPN and SVGIG (reference sequence).